This T cell receptor beta chain appears in the sequencing data of a study of breast tumors, draining lymph nodes, adjacent tissues (dated by TCRdb to about 2016). Background on the whole study: Breast cancer patients provided tumor, adjacent nontumor tissue and axillary lymph nodes, and the study compared the TCR beta repertoires across these three sources. The study was designed to assess the relationships and possible T-cell exchange between tumor, surrounding tissue and draining lymph node repertoires in human breast cancer.

CDR3 length: 13 amino acids, cysteine to phenylalanine. Only the CDR3 region is kept as DNA, spanning 39 bases read in frame from base 1. From a lookup of the germline V gene, CDR1 and CDR2 are MNHEY and SVGAGI. The research as a whole found: Tumor T-cell repertoires showed less diversity than lymph node repertoires and more diversity than nontumor tissue repertoires, and tumor T-cell repertoires showed preferential V and J gene usage. The conclusion that tumor T cells originate in lymph nodes was presented as consistent with a hypothesis rather than as directly demonstrated. The data were considered consistent with the idea that most tumor T cells come from the lymph node and then expand in tumor tissue. In luminal-like breast cancer, tumor and nontumor tissue repertoires resembled each other significantly more than in basal-like breast cancer.

These reads were obtained on an Illumina HiSeq 2000. Multiplex PCR amplification was used to generate the TCR beta chain libraries. High-throughput sequencing was used to analyze the amplified TCR beta chain products. Using fastp trimming at Q25 and MiXCR clonotype assembly, TCRdb reanalyzed the public sequencing data and kept in-frame beta chains. For every CDR3 protein sequence, its rows merge into one entry that carries the most common genes and DNA. A total of approximately 130,000 distinct CDR3 sequences appear in this sample, around 20% of them only once. 2.2% of the sample is in the top ten clones. With regard to this clonotype: Its antigen is currently not known. This may come from a read error, since a much larger clone is one base off.

The lymph node samples were taken from the axillary draining lymph nodes of breast cancer patients. This receptor was identified in a female donor with breast cancer. Some clones in this sample may be carry-over from other donors' samples. The chain was built from TRBV6-5 and TRBJ2-7; the D gene identity is not certain. The source material was axillary lymph node tissue. The CDR3 has the sequence CASSYTSNHERYF. The DNA sequence is given as TGTGCCAGCAGTTATACCAGTAATCACGAGCGGTACTTC.